The 4 T cell receptor beta chains in this list originate from one sample, sequenced in a study of human T cells and chemical hapten exposure. One entry per CDR3 protein, called by TCRdb with MiXCR from the RACE reads. The profile covers fewer than 500,000 distinct CDR3 sequences, with roughly 4.8% appearing a single time and about 2.2% taken by the ten largest. The time point: patch test 1, 2 weeks after DPC sensitization. Treatment given: therapeutic diphenylcyclopropenone sensitization with weekly scalp DPC. This sample comprised whole blood, obtained in connection with sensitization to the hapten diphenylcyclopropenone (DPC). These receptors originate from a woman between 50 and 59 years old with alopecia areata. Some clones in this sample may be carry-over from other donors' samples.

This clonotype was detected only a few times. The chain links TRBV27 to TRBJ2-1; 10 bases fit TRBD1. This CDR3 is 14 amino acids long. Germline assignment: CDR1 MNHEY and CDR2 SMNVEV (reference sequence). V lost 5 bases, J lost 8 bases, and 6 bases stayed unmatched. CDR3 coding DNA: TGTGCCAGCAGTCCCGGGACAGGGGTCCATGAGCAGTTCTTC. Its protein product is CASSPGTGVHEQFF.

There are many counts of this clonotype. The CDR3 sequence is CASSFDPGNPLHEQYF. CDR3 DNA: TGTGCCAGCAGTTTTGACCCCGGGAACCCTCTCCACGAGCAGTACTTC. The V call is TRBV28, the J call TRBJ2-7; D perhaps matches TRBD2 (5 bases). V dropped 3 bases and J dropped 5 bases, with 20 bases sitting between them. There are 16 residues in the CDR3. CDR1 is MDHEN and CDR2 is SYDVKM in the germline V gene.

In this sample, this clonotype turned up many times. V gene TRBV2 combines with J gene TRBJ2-3; 11 bases match TRBD2. CDR3 size: 14 residues. V shed 5 bases and J 6 bases; nucleotides not matched to a gene: 4. Germline V gives CDR1 SNHLY, CDR2 FYNNEI. CDR3 sequence (DNA): TGTGCCAGCAGTCTTAGCGGGAGGGTTGATACGCAGTATTTT. This encodes CASSLSGRVDTQYF.

This clonotype was picked up many times. The CDR3 protein is CASSLSGVGPQPQHF. As DNA, the CDR3 is TGTGCCAGCAGTTTATCAGGGGTAGGGCCTCAGCCCCAGCATTTT. The rearrangement joins TRBV12-3 or TRBV12-4 to TRBJ1-5, with TRBD1 as a possible D gene (6 bases). The CDR3 is made up of 15 amino acids. The V end lost 2 bases, the J end lost 6 bases, and 14 bases lay between the germline ends.